Below, 28 T cell receptor beta chains from the same sample are listed, as sequenced in a study of post-analysis software for immune sequencing data (dated by TCRdb to between 2015 and 2016). Here is what the overall study found, with its caveats: Significantly higher frequencies in patients than in controls were found for roughly five TRBV segments, including TRBV5-6, TRBV5-1 and TRBV20-1.

These receptors have no known antigen. To prepare the library, PCR was applied. Sequencing used an Illumina HiSeq 2500. To reduce PCR and sequencing biases, unique molecular identifiers were built into the TCR beta cDNA libraries. The public reads were reanalyzed by TCRdb: fastp trimming at Q25, MiXCR alignment, in-frame beta chains only. Rows are unified per CDR3 protein, each entry keeping the most common DNA and genes. This sample holds fewer than 700,000 distinct CDR3 sequences; 44% were observed only once. 1.5% to 2% of the sample comes from the top ten. The sequencing sample was made of blood. The receptors shown here come from a girl aged 5 to 17 with multiple sclerosis.

V is TRBV12-3 or TRBV12-4 and J is TRBJ1-2, with D perhaps matching TRBD1 (6 bases). V lost 7 bases and J 8 bases, leaving 20 bases between the germline ends. The CDR3 contains 14 residues. The CDR3 nucleotides read TGTGCCAGCACCGTGGGGGCGCTGATGGGGGGCTACACCTTC. This codes for CASTVGALMGGYTF.

The chain links TRBV7-8 to TRBJ1-2, with 7 bases fitting TRBD1. Germline V lookup: CDR1 SGHVS, CDR2 FQNEAQ. The CDR3 contains 15 residues. V was pared by 2 bases and J by 8 bases, with 11 bases of the junction left unmatched. The CDR3 protein is CASSLPMTGYTGYTF. The DNA for the CDR3 is TGTGCCAGCAGCTTACCGATGACAGGGTACACAGGCTACACCTTC. Looking up the rest from reference TRBV7-8 and TRBJ1-2 gives the full variable domain: GAGVSQSPRYKVAKRGQDVALRCDPISGHVSLFWYQQALGQGPEFLTYFQNEAQLDKSGLPSDRFFAERPEGSVSTLKIQRTQQEDSAVYLCASSLPMTGYTGYTFGSGTRLTVV.

This chain links TRBV5-1 with TRBJ2-1; D is possibly TRBD2 (6 bases). The CDR3 has 14 amino acids. V lost 4 bases and J lost 4, with 12 bases in between. CDR1 SGHRS and CDR2 YFSETQ come from the germline V gene. CDR3 loop: CASSPIAAYNEQFF. As DNA, the CDR3 is TGCGCCAGCAGCCCAATAGCGGCATACAATGAGCAGTTCTTC.

This CDR3 reads CSARALDRNNYGYTF. Here the CDR3 DNA reads TGCAGTGCTAGAGCTTTGGACAGGAATAACTATGGCTACACCTTC. This chain connects TRBV20-1 to TRBJ1-2; 7 bases are a match to TRBD1. Germline V gene lookup returns CDR1 DFQATT and CDR2 SNEGSKA (reference sequence). The CDR3 totals 15 residues. Unmatched junction bases numbered 6, after V lost 1 base and J lost 1 base.

CDR3 region: CASSPGLAVTYEQYF. The CDR3, as DNA: TGTGCCAGCAGCCCCGGACTAGCGGTCACCTACGAGCAGTACTTC. The chain is built from TRBV4-2 and TRBJ2-7, with 10 bases fitting TRBD2. Germline V gene lookup returns CDR1 LGHNA and CDR2 YNFKEQ. The CDR3 is made up of 15 amino acids. J lost 2 bases, V lost 4 bases, and 5 bases had no gene match.

The V call is TRBV7-8, the J call TRBJ2-5; D call uncertain. Between the trimmed V and J ends, which lost 8 bases and 0 bases, there was a span of 19 bases. This CDR3 comprises 16 residues. Germline values: CDR1 SGHVS, CDR2 FQNEAQ. CDR3 sequence (DNA): TGTGCCAGCGACGTTTTTGGAGAGTCGTACCAAGAGACCCAGTACTTC. This translates into CASDVFGESYQETQYF.

This clonotype occurred once. V and J are TRBV12-5 and TRBJ1-2; 12 nucleotides align to TRBD1. Germline trimming cut 5 bases from V and 8 bases from J; bases unmatched to any gene: 6. Germline V gene lookup returns CDR1 LGHNT and CDR2 FRNRAP. The CDR3 runs to 14 residues. CDR3 residues: CASGLGQGAGGYTF. CDR3 bases: TGTGCTAGTGGTCTGGGACAGGGGGCAGGAGGCTACACCTTC.

The chain combines TRBV12-3 or TRBV12-4 with TRBJ2-4; D is unclear. The J call may not be correct, given that the DNA end is closer to TRBJ2-7. This CDR3 is built from 14 residues. CDR3 region: CASSFGQRSYEQYF. Written as DNA, the CDR3 is TGTGCCAGCAGTTTTGGGCAGAGAAGTTACGAGCAGTACTTC.

The V and J genes are TRBV6-1 and TRBJ2-5; a possible D gene is TRBD2 (6 bases). The germline V gene has CDR1 MNHNS and CDR2 SASEGT. This CDR3 has 14 amino acids. V lost 5 bases, J lost 4 bases, and 14 bases lay in between. The CDR3 DNA reads as TGTGCCAGCAGTCTCCCGGGGGACTCAGAGACCCAGTACTTC. Translated, it gives CASSLPGDSETQYF.

In DNA form, the CDR3 reads TGTGCCAGCAGCTTTTTAAATGGGGGAGGCGAGCAGTACTTC. As protein: CASSFLNGGGEQYF. The chain carries TRBV7-8 and TRBJ2-4, with D perhaps matching TRBD2 (6 bases). The J call is in doubt because the DNA end fits TRBJ2-7 better. CDR1 SGHVS and CDR2 FQNEAQ come from the germline V gene. The CDR3 has 14 residues.

This clonotype was seen a few times. This chain uses TRBV24-1 with TRBJ1-2; 8 nucleotides line up with TRBD1. This CDR3 region has 14 residues. Germline V gives CDR1 KGHDR, CDR2 SFDVKD. V lost 4 bases and J lost 8; bases outside the gene matches: 8. The CDR3 coding sequence is TGTGCCACCAGTGACCCCGGACAGGGAGGCGGCTACACCTTC. Translation gives CATSDPGQGGGYTF.

Turning to this clonotype: At one end, the junction sequence differs from germline, possibly due to a read error. The rearrangement joins TRBV7-8 to TRBJ1-4, with 8 bases lining up with TRBD1. The CDR3 is made up of 16 amino acids. Per germline, CDR1 SGHVS and CDR2 FQNEAQ. The CDR3 nucleotides read TGTGCCCGCAGCTCTCACCACAGGGGGAGAAATGAAAAACTGTTTTTT. This sequence encodes CARSSHHRGRNEKLFF. The entire variable domain, with the rest obtained from reference TRBV7-8 and TRBJ1-4, is as follows: GAGVSQSPRYKVAKRGQDVALRCDPISGHVSLFWYQQALGQGPEFLTYFQNEAQLDKSGLPSDRFFAERPEGSVSTLKIQRTQQEDSAVYLCARSSHHRGRNEKLFFGSGTQLSVL.

A word on this clonotype: A much larger clone differs from this one at a single base, so this may be a read error. V gene TRBV7-2 combines with J gene TRBJ2-7; TRBD1 aligns across 7 bases. V trimming: 5 bases; J trimming: 3 bases; junction bases outside the gene matches: 10. This CDR3 has 15 residues. Germline V CDR1 and CDR2: SGHTA, FQGNSA. For the CDR3, the DNA is TGTGCCAGCAGCCTCCGGGACAGCGGATGCTACGAGCAGTACTTC. Residues: CASSLRDSGCYEQYF. The full variable domain, rest sourced from reference TRBV7-2 and TRBJ2-7, is GAGVSQSPSNKVTEKGKDVELRCDPISGHTALYWYRQSLGQGLEFLIYFQGNSAPDKSGLPSDRFSAERTGGSVSTLTIQRTQQEDSAVYLCASSLRDSGCYEQYFGPGTRLTVT.

This rearrangement joins TRBV28 to TRBJ2-4, with a weak D call TRBD2 (6 bases). The better agreement between TRBJ2-7 and the DNA end casts doubt on the J call. The germline V gene encodes CDR1 MDHEN and CDR2 SYDVKM. The CDR3 covers 13 residues. The CDR3 coding sequence is TGTGCCAGCAGGCCGGGGGTCCCCTACGAGCAGTACTTC. Its translation is CASRPGVPYEQYF.

The genes are TRBV29-1 and TRBJ2-5; 7 bases line up with TRBD2. The germline V gene encodes CDR1 SQVTM and CDR2 ANQGSEA. The CDR3 runs to 14 residues. Unmatched junction bases numbered 5, after V lost 0 bases and J lost 4 bases. The CDR3 DNA follows: TGCAGCGTTGAAGATGGGGCGGGGGTAGAGACCCAGTACTTC. It encodes CSVEDGAGVETQYF.

The chain employs TRBV6-5 and TRBJ1-2; TRBD1 matches 7 bases. The CDR3 loop spans 15 amino acids. The germline V gene encodes CDR1 MNHEY and CDR2 SVGAGI. V was clipped by 6 bases and J by 2 bases; unmatched bases: 9. The CDR3 sequence: CASSYGPGGNYGYTF. The CDR3 nucleotides are TGTGCCAGCAGCTACGGTCCAGGGGGAAACTATGGCTACACCTTC.

This clonotype was seen a handful of times. The V and J genes are TRBV10-3 and TRBJ2-1; 8 bases are a match to TRBD2. After removal of 4 bases from V and 5 bases from J, the junction contained 4 bases not matched to a gene. This CDR3 has 14 amino acids. Germline loops: CDR1 ENHRY, CDR2 SYGVKD. As DNA, the CDR3 is TGTGCCATCAGTGCCGGGAGGGATGACAATGAGCAGTTCTTC. It translates to CAISAGRDDNEQFF.

This chain uses TRBV5-1 with TRBJ2-5; D uncertain. CDR3 length: 13 amino acids. The germline V gene has CDR1 SGHRS and CDR2 YFSETQ. Trimming left V 1 base short and J 5 bases short, with 9 bases between. The CDR3 sequence is CASSLWLRETQYF. CDR3 in DNA: TGCGCCAGCAGCTTGTGGCTGCGGGAGACCCAGTACTTC.

J is TRBJ2-7 and V is TRBV12-3 or TRBV12-4, with 8 nucleotides matching TRBD1. With 2 bases clipped from V and 3 bases from J, the junction kept 3 bases outside the gene matches. The length of the CDR3 is 14 residues. CDR3 in amino acids: CASSLRTGLYEQYF. In DNA form, the CDR3 reads TGTGCCAGCAGTTTAAGGACAGGGCTCTACGAGCAGTACTTC.

There are a few counts of this clonotype. This rearrangement joins TRBV24-1 to TRBJ2-1; D not resolved. The CDR3 runs to 14 residues. Between the trimmed V and J ends, which lost 2 bases and 4 bases, there was a span of 8 bases. Germline CDR1 is KGHDR and CDR2 is SFDVKD. CDR3: CATSDSSTYNEQFF. In DNA form, the CDR3 reads TGTGCCACCAGTGATTCCTCGACTTACAATGAGCAGTTCTTC.

This clonotype was recorded a few times. The chain joins TRBV21-1 to TRBJ2-1; the D call in the table, TRBD2, was not verified against the DNA. TRBV21-1 is marked as a pseudogene. CDR3 size: 14 residues. The CDR3 region has the DNA TGTGCCAGCGATCCTAGCGGGAGAACTGATGAGCAGTTCTTC. Encoded protein: CASDPSGRTDEQFF.

This clonotype appeared a few times. This chain links TRBV7-9 with TRBJ2-5; maybe TRBD1 (5 bases). The J call may be in error: the DNA end matches TRBJ2-7 better. Per the germline V gene, CDR1 is SEHNR and CDR2 is FQNEAQ (reference sequence). CDR3 size: 15 residues. The CDR3 region is CASSLGQNIIHEQYF. CDR3 coding DNA: TGTGCCAGCAGCTTAGGACAGAACATCATACACGAGCAGTACTTC.

In this sample, this clonotype turned up a few times. The chain employs TRBV3-1 and TRBJ1-2; no definite D call. Germline V gene sequence: CDR1 LGHDT, CDR2 YNNKEL (reference sequence). This CDR3 contains 15 residues. With 3 bases removed from V and 4 bases from J, the gap between germline ends came to 15 bases. The chain's CDR3 is CASSHQSGASYGYTF. CDR3 in DNA: TGTGCCAGCAGCCATCAAAGTGGAGCCTCCTATGGCTACACCTTC. Variable domain in full (rest from reference TRBV3-1 and TRBJ1-2): DTAVSQTPKYLVTQMGNDKSIKCEQNLGHDTMYWYKQDSKKFLKIMFSYNNKELIINETVPNRFSPKSPDKAHLNLHINSLELGDSAVYFCASSHQSGASYGYTFGSGTRLTVV.

The CDR3 DNA follows: TGTGCCATCAGTTCGACAGGCTTTCCTTCTAACTATGGCTACACCTTC. It is translated as CAISSTGFPSNYGYTF. This chain links TRBV10-3 with TRBJ1-2; D is perhaps TRBD1 (6 bases). Trimming took off 5 bases at V and 0 bases at J, with 16 bases between the two ends. The CDR3 has 16 residues. Per germline, CDR1 ENHRY and CDR2 SYGVKD.

The genes are TRBV10-3 and TRBJ2-1; 10 bases line up with TRBD1. Per germline, CDR1 ENHRY and CDR2 SYGVKD. Trimming removed 4 bases from V and 4 bases from J; junction bases left unmatched: 4. The CDR3 consists of 15 residues. The CDR3 loop is CAISATGGTYNEQFF. As DNA, the CDR3 is TGTGCCATCAGTGCGACAGGGGGCACTTACAATGAGCAGTTCTTC.

The chain has TRBV24-1 and TRBJ1-4; maybe TRBD1 (5 bases). Between the trimmed V and J ends, which lost 5 bases and 2 bases, there was a span of 11 bases. This CDR3 is 15 amino acids long. The germline gives CDR1 KGHDR, CDR2 SFDVKD. This chain's CDR3 is CATSGRGDTNEKLFF. CDR3 nucleotide sequence: TGTGCCACCAGTGGAAGGGGAGATACTAATGAAAAACTGTTTTTT.

The chain has TRBV5-6 and TRBJ2-3; TRBD1 matches 7 bases. Trimming at V came to 4 bases and at J to 6 bases, leaving 2 bases not matched to a gene. Germline CDR1 and CDR2: SGHDT and YYEEEE. CDR3 length: 12 residues. The chain's CDR3 is CASSVQGDTQYF. As DNA, the CDR3 is TGTGCCAGCAGCGTACAGGGGGATACGCAGTATTTT.

The rearrangement links TRBV12-3 or TRBV12-4 to TRBJ2-7; TRBD1 or TRBD2 may be the D gene (6 bases each). This CDR3 region has 14 residues. Deletions cut 6 bases from V and 1 base from J, with 13 bases between. CDR3: CASRPGGGSYEQYF. CDR3 in DNA: TGTGCCAGCAGGCCCGGGGGCGGTTCCTACGAGCAGTACTTC.